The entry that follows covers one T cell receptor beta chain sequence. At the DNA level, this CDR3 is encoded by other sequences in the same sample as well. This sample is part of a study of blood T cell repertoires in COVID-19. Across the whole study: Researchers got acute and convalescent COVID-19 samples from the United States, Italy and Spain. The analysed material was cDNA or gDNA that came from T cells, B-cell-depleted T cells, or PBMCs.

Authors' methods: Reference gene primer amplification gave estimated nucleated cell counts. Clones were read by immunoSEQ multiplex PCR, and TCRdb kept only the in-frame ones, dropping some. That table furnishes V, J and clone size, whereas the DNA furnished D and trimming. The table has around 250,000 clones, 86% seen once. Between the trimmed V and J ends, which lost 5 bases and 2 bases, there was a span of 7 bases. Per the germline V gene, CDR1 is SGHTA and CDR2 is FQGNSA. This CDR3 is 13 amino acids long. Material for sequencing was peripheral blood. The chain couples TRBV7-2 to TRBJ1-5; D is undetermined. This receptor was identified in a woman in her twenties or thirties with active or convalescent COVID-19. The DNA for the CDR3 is TGTGCCAGCAGCCCCCAGGGCAATCAGCCCCAGCATTTT. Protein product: CASSPQGNQPQHF.